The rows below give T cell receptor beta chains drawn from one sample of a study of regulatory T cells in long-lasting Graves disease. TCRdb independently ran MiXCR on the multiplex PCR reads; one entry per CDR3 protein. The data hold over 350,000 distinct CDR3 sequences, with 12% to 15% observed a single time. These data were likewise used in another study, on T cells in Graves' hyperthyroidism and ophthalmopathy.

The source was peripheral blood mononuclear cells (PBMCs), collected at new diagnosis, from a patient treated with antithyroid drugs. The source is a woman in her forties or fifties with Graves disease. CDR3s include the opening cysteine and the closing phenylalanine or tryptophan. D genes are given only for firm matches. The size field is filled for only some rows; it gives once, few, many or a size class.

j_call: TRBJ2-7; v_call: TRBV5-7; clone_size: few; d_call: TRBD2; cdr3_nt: TGTGCCAGCAGCTTGTTGCGGGAGAAGAGCTACGAGCAGTACTTC; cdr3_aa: CASSLLREKSYEQYF
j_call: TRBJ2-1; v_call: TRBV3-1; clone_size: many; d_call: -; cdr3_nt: TGTGCCAGCAGCCAAGGGGGAAACGGGATGGGGAGTGAGCAGTTCTTC; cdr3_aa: CASSQGGNGMGSEQFF
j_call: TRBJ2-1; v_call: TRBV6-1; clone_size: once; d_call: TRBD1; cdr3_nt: TGTGCCAGCACCTGGATAGGGAAGGGGGCGCAGTTCTTC; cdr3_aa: CASTWIGKGAQFF
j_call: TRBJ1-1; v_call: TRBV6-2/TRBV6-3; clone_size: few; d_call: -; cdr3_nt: TGTGCCAGCAGTTACTTCCGGAAGAACACTGAAGCTTTCTTT; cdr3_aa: CASSYFRKNTEAFF
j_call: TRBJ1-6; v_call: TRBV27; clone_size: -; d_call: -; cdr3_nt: TGTGCCAGCAGTCCCCAGTCCAATAATTCACCCCTCCACTTT; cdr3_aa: CASSPQSNNSPLHF
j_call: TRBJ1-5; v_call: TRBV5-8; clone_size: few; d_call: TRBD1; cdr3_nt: TGTGCCAGCAGCCCCGGGACAGTAGACAATCAGCCCCAGCATTTT; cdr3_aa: CASSPGTVDNQPQHF
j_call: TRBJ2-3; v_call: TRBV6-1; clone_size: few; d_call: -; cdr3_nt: TGTGCCAGCAGACGGGGGGCTAGCACAGATACGCAGTATTTT; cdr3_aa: CASRRGASTDTQYF
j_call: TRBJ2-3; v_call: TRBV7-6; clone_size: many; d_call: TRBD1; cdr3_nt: TGTGCCAGCAGCCTTGGGACAGTACACACAGATACGCAGTATTTT; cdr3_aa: CASSLGTVHTDTQYF
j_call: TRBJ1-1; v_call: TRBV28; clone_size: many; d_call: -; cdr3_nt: TGTGCCAGCAGTGCCCATGGGGGGGGGACTGAAGCTTTCTTT; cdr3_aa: CASSAHGGGTEAFF
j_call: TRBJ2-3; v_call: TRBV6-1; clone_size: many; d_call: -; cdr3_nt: TGTGCCAGCAGTGCGGCGGACTACACAGATACGCAGTATTTT; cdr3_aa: CASSAADYTDTQYF
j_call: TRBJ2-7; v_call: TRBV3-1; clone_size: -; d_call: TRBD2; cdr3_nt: TGTGCCAGCAGCCAAGATCTAGCGGGAGATAGAGAGCAGTACTTC; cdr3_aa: CASSQDLAGDREQYF
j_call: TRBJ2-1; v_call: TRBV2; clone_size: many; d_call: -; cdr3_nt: TGTGCCAGCAGGGTCGGGGGTTGGAATGAGCAGTTCTTC; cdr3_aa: CASRVGGWNEQFF
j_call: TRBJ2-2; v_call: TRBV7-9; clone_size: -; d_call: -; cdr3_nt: TGTGCCAGCAGCCCCTGGTCTAGAGAGAACACCGGGAAGCTGTTTTTT; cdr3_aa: CASSPWSRENTGKLFF
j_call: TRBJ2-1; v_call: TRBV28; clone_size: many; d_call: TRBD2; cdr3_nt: TGTGCCAGCAGTTTATACCAGCGGGAGGGCTACGATGAGCAGTTCTTC; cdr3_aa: CASSLYQREGYDEQFF
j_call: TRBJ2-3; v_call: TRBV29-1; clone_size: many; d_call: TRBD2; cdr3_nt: TGCAGCGTTAGGGCTAGCGGTGGAGATACGCAGTATTTT; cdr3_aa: CSVRASGGDTQYF
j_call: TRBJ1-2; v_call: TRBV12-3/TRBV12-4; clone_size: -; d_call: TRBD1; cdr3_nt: TGTGCCAGCAGTCAGGGGGAGAACTATGGCTACACCTTC; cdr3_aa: CASSQGENYGYTF
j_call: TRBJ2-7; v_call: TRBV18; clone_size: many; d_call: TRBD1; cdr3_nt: TGTGCCAGCTCACCTGGACAGGGGGCTATGGACGAGCAGTACTTC; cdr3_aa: CASSPGQGAMDEQYF
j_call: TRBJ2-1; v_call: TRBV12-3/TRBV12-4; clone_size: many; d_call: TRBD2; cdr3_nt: TGTGCCAGCACCGGGACTAGCGGGAGATTTAGTGTAGTCAATGAGCAGTTCTTC; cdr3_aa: CASTGTSGRFSVVNEQFF
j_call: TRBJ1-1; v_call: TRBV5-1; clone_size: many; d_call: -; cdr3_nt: TGCGCCAGCAGTTCGGGGCCTGGGGCGAACACTGAAGCTTTCTTT; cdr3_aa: CASSSGPGANTEAFF
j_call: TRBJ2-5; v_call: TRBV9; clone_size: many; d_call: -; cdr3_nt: TGTGCCAGCAGCGTGGGGCTCAGGGGCGAAGAGACCCAGTACTTC; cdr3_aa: CASSVGLRGEETQYF
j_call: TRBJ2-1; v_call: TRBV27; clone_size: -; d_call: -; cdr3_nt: TGTGCCAGCAGTCTTGCTAGCCATCGCTCCTACAATGAGCAGTTCTTC; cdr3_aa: CASSLASHRSYNEQFF
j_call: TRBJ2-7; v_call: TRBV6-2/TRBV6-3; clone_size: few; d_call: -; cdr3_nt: TGTGCCAGCAGTTACTCCCCAGCGTCGCACTACGAGCAGTACTTC; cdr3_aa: CASSYSPASHYEQYF
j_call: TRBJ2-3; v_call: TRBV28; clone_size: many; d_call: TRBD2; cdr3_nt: TGTGCCAGCAGTTCCAGCGGGAGGGCCTTTGTCAGCACAGATACGCAGTATTTT; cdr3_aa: CASSSSGRAFVSTDTQYF
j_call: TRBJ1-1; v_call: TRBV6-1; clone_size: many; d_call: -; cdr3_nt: TGTGCCAGCAGTGAGTTGAGACGTATAAACACTGAAGCTTTCTTT; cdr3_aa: CASSELRRINTEAFF
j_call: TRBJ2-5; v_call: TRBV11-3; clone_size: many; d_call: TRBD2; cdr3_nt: TGTGCCAGCAGCTTAGTGCCTAGCGGGAAAGAGACCCAGTACTTC; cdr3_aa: CASSLVPSGKETQYF
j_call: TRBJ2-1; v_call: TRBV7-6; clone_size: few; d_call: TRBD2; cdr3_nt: TGTGCCAGCAGTGTACCGCCGGGACTAGCGGGAGGCTCCTACAATGAGCAGTTCTTC; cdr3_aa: CASSVPPGLAGGSYNEQFF
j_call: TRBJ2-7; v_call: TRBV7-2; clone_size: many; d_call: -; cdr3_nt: TGTGCCAGCAGCTTAGGGGGGGCGGCTGCTAGATACGAGCAGTACTTC; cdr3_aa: CASSLGGAAARYEQYF
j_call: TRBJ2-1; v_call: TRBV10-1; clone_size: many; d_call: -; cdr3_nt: TGCGCCAGCAGTGAGTCGACAGCTGGGAATGAGCAGTTCTTC; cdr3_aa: CASSESTAGNEQFF
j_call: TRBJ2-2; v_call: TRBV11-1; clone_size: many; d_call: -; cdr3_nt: TGTGCCAGCAGCTTAGCGCGGGCCAACACCGGGGAGCTGTTTTTT; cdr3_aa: CASSLARANTGELFF
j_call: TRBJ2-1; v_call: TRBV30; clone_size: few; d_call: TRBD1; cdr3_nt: TGTGCCTGGAGTGTACAGGGGGCTCACAATGAGCAGTTCTTC; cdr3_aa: CAWSVQGAHNEQFF
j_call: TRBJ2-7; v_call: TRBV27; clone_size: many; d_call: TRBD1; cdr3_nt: TGTGCCAGCAGTTTAAACCGGGACAGGGTCTCCTACGAGCAGTACTTC; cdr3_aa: CASSLNRDRVSYEQYF
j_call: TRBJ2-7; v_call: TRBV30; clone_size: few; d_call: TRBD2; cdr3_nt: TGTGCCTGGAGTGCGGGACTAGGTAACGGCGAGCAGTACTTC; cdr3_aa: CAWSAGLGNGEQYF
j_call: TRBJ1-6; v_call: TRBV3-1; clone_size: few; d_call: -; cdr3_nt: TGTGCCAGCAGCCAAGAGACGGCGTTGCCCCTCCACTTT; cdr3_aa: CASSQETALPLHF
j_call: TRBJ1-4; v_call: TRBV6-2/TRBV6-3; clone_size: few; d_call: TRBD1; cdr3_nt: TGTGCCAGCAGTTACCCGGGACAGGGGATTGAAAAACTGTTTTTT; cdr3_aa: CASSYPGQGIEKLFF
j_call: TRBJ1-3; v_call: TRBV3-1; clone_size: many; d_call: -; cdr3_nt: TGTGCCAGCAGCCAAGAGTTGAGACAGAGAAACACCATATATTTT; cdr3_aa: CASSQELRQRNTIYF
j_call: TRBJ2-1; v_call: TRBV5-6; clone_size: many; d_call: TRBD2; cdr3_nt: TGTGCCAGCAGCTATTCCCCTAGCGGTTCCTACAATGAGCAGTTCTTC; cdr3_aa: CASSYSPSGSYNEQFF
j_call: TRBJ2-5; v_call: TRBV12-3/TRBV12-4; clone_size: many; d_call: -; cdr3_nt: TGTGCCAGCAGGGTGAGGGGTCTAGAGACCCAGTACTTC; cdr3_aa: CASRVRGLETQYF
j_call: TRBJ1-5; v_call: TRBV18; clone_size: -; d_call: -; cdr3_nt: TGTGCCAGCTCACCGGAAGGGGATCAGCCCCAGCATTTT; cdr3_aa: CASSPEGDQPQHF
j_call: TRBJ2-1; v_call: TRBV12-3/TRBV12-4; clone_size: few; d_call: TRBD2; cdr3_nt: TGTGCCAGCAGTCCCCAAGCGGGGGCCTACAATGAGCAGTTCTTC; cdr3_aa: CASSPQAGAYNEQFF
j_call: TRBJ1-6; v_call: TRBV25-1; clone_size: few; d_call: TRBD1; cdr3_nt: TGTGCCAGCAGTGAGGACAGGGTGATGAGCTCCTATAATTCACCCCTCCACTTT; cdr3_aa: CASSEDRVMSSYNSPLHF
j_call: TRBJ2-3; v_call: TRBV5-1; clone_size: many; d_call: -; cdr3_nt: TGCGCCAGCACCATAAGTGGTACACAGTATTTT; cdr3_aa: CASTISGTQYF
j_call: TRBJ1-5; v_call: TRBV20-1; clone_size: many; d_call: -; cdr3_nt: TGCAGTGCTAGAGATGTAGGGCAGGGACGGATTCAGCCCCAGCATTTT; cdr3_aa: CSARDVGQGRIQPQHF
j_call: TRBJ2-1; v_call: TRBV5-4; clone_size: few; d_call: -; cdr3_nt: TGTGCCAGCAGCCCTAGAGGAGCTCACAATGAGCAGTTCTTC; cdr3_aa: CASSPRGAHNEQFF
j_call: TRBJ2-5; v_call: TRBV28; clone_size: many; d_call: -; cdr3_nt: TGTGCCAGCAGTTTCTCCCCGGGCGGGACCCAAGAGACCCAGTACTTC; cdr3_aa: CASSFSPGGTQETQYF
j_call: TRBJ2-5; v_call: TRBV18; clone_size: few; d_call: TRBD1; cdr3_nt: TGTGCCAGCTTGCGGCCGGGACAGGGACAAGAGACCCAGTACTTC; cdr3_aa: CASLRPGQGQETQYF
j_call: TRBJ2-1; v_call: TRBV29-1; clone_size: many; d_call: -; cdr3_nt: TGCAGCGTTGGGGGGCGACTGAACAATGAGCAGTTCTTC; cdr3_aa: CSVGGRLNNEQFF
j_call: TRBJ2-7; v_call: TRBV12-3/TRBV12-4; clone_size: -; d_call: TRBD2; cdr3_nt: TGTGCCAGCAGTCTGACTAGCGGGAGCGACGAGCAGTACTTC; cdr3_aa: CASSLTSGSDEQYF
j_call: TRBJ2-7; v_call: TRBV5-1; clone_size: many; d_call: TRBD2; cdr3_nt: TGCGCCAGCAGCTTCGAACTAGCGGGAGGTATCTACGAGCAGTACTTC; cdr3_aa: CASSFELAGGIYEQYF